This section outlines one T cell receptor beta chain sequence together with its context. The antigen is unknown. The data originate from a study of siplizumab effects on memory and regulatory T cells. Repertoires were generated with immunoSEQ multiplex PCR, while TCRdb's copy carries only in-frame clones and drops some. The table shows 85,000 to 90,000 clones, with 70% to 90% occurring only once. Study-wide findings and caveats: Unstimulated subsets captured only a minor fraction of alloreactive clones. Memory T cells appeared less diverse than naive cells, which seemed to contribute substantially to alloresponse. Whether proliferating Tregs in siplizumab cultures suppress was not functionally confirmed. No naive or memory phenotype could be assigned to roughly 75-97% of proliferating clones.

The TCR originated in a human donor in good health. The sequenced material came from CD4+ T cells sorted from blood.

This chain's CDR3 is CASSFTVRRGNQPQHF. CDR3 nucleotide sequence: TGTGCCAGCAGCTTCACCGTTCGTCGAGGCAATCAGCCCCAGCATTTT. The chain couples TRBV7-8 to TRBJ1-5; D remains ambiguous. The CDR3 sequence is 16 residues long. The V gene's germline CDR1 is SGHVS and CDR2 FQNEAQ. Deletions cut 3 bases from V and 2 bases from J, with 14 bases between. Using reference TRBV7-8 and TRBJ1-5 for the parts outside the CDR3, the full variable domain is GAGVSQSPRYKVAKRGQDVALRCDPISGHVSLFWYQQALGQGPEFLTYFQNEAQLDKSGLPSDRFFAERPEGSVSTLKIQRTQQEDSAVYLCASSFTVRRGNQPQHFGDGTRLSIL.